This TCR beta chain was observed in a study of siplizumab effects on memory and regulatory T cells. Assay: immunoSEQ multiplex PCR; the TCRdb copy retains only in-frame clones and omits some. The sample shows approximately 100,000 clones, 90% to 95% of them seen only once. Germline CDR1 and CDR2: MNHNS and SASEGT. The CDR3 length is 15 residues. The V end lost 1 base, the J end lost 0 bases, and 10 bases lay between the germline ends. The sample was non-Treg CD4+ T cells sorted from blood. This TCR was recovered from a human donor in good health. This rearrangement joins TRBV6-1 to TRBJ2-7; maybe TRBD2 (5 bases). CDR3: CASSEGVRGSYEQYF. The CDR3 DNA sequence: TGTGCCAGCAGTGAAGGAGTCCGGGGCTCCTACGAGCAGTACTTC.